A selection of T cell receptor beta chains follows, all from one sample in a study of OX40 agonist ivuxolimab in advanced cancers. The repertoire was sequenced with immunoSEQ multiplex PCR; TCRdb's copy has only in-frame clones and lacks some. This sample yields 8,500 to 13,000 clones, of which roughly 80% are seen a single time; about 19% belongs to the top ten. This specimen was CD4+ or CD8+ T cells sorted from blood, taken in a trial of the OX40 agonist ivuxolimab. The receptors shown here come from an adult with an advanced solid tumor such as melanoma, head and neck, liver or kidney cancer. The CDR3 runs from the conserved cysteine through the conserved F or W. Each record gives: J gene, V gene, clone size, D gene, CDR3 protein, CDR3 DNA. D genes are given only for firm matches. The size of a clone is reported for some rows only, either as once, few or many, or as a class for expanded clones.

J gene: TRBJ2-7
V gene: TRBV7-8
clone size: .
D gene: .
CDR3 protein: CASSLDWNGREQYF
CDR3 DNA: TGTGCCAGCAGCTTGGACTGGAATGGCCGGGAGCAGTACTTC

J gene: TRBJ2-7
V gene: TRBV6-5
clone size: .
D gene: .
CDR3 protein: CASSYAAGGPQEQYF
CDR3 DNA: TGTGCCAGCAGTTACGCGGCAGGGGGGCCTCAAGAGCAGTACTTC

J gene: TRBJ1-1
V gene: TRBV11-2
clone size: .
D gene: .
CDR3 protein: CASSLRMRKHTEAFF
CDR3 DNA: TGTGCCAGCAGCTTACGAATGCGGAAACACACTGAAGCTTTCTTT

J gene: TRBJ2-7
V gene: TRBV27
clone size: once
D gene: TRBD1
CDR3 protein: CASSPFPGGSYEQYF
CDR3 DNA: TGTGCCAGCAGTCCATTTCCAGGGGGATCCTACGAGCAGTACTTC

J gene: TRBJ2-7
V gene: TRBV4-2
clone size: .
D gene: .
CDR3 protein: CASSPSVAAYEQYF
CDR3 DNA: TGTGCCAGCAGCCCTAGCGTCGCAGCCTACGAGCAGTACTTC

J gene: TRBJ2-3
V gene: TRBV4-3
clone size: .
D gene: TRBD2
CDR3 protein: CASSQDRVAGPGDTQYF
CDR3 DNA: TGCGCCAGCAGCCAAGATCGTGTAGCGGGCCCTGGGGATACGCAGTATTTT

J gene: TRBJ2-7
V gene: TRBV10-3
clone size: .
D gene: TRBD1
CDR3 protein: CAISVGQDRYF
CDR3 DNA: TGTGCCATCAGTGTGGGACAGGACCGATACTTC

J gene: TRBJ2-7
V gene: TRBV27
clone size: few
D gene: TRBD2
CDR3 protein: CASSLGGGYEQYF
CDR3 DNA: TGTGCCAGCAGTTTAGGGGGGGGCTACGAGCAGTACTTC

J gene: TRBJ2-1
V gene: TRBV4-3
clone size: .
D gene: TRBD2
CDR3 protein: CASSQDSGTSYNEQFF
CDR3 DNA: TGCGCCAGCAGCCAAGATAGCGGGACCTCCTACAATGAGCAGTTCTTC

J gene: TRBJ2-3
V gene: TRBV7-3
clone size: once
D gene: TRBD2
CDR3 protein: CASSFGLAGRGDTQYF
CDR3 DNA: TGTGCCAGCAGCTTCGGACTAGCGGGGCGGGGAGATACGCAGTATTTT

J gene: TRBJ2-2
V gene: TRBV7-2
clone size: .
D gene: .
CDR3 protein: CASSFGQITGELFF
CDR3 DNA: TGTGCCAGCAGCTTCGGACAGATCACCGGGGAGCTGTTTTTT

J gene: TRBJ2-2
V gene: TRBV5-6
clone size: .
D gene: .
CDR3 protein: CASSLARRSGELFF
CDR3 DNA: TGTGCCAGCAGCTTGGCCAGGAGATCCGGGGAGCTGTTTTTT

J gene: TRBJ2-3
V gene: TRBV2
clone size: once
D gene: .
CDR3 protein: CASSLARESTDTQYF
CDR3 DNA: TGTGCCAGCAGTCTAGCGAGGGAATCCACAGATACGCAGTATTTT

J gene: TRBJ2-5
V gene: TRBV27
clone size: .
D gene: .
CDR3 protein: CASGGLKTQYF
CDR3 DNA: TGTGCCAGCGGGGGCTTGAAGACCCAGTACTTC

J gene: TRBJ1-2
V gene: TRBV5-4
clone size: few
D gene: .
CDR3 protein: CASSTSSALANYGYTF
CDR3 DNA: TGTGCCAGCAGCACATCTAGCGCATTAGCTAACTATGGCTACACCTTC

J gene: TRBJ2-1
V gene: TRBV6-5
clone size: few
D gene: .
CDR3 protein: CASSFRSLAEQFF
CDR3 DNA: TGTGCCAGCAGTTTTAGGTCTCTGGCTGAGCAGTTCTTC

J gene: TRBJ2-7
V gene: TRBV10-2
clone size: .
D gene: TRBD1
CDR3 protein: CASSADREESYEQYF
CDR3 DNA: TGCGCCAGCTCAGCGGACAGGGAAGAATCCTACGAGCAGTACTTC

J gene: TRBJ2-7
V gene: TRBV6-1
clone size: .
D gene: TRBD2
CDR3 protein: CASSEPPSGYSSYEQYF
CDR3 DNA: TGTGCCAGCAGTGAACCCCCTAGCGGGTATAGCTCCTACGAGCAGTACTTC

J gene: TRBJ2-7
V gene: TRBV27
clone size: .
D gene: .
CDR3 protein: CASSLSPLGYEQYF
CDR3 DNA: TGTGCCAGCAGTTTATCTCCTTTGGGCTACGAGCAGTACTTC

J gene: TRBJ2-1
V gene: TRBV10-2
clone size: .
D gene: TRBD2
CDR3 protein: CASSESSGRRYEQFF
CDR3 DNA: TGCGCCAGCAGTGAATCTAGCGGGAGGAGGTATGAGCAGTTCTTC

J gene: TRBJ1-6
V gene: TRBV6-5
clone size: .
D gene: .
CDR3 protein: CASRVTWGSPLHF
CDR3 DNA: TGTGCCAGCAGAGTTACGTGGGGTTCACCCCTCCACTTT

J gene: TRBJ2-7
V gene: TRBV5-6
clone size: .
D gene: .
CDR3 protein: CASSFQQGSYEQYF
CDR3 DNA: TGTGCCAGCAGCTTCCAACAGGGTTCCTACGAGCAGTACTTC

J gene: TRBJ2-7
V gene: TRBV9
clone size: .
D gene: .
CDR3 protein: CATAGDTSYEQYF
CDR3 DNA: TGTGCCACCGCCGGGGACACCTCCTACGAGCAGTACTTC

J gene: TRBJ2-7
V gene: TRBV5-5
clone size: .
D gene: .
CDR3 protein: CASSLGRGSYEQYF
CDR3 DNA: TGTGCCAGCAGCTTGGGTCGCGGGTCCTACGAGCAGTACTTC

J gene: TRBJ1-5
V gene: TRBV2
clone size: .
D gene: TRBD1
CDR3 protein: CASSATGDPTTNQPQHF
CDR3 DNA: TGTGCCAGTTCCGCGACAGGGGATCCCACGACCAATCAGCCCCAGCATTTT

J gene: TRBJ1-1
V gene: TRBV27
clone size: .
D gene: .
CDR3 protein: CASTAGGGTEAFF
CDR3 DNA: TGTGCCAGCACGGCGGGGGGGGGCACTGAAGCTTTCTTT

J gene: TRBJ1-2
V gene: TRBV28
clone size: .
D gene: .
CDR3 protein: CASSLGYRDGYTF
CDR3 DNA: TGTGCCAGCAGTTTGGGCTACAGGGATGGCTACACCTTC

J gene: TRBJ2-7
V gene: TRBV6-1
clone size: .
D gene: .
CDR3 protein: CASRSKRGSSYEQYF
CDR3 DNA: TGTGCCAGCAGAAGCAAAAGGGGGAGCTCCTACGAGCAGTACTTC

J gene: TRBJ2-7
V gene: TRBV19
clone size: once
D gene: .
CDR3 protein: CASSIGQGGDYEQYF
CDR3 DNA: TGTGCCAGTAGTATCGGCCAGGGAGGCGACTACGAGCAGTACTTC